What follows is one TCR beta chain and its context. This clonotype was counted once. Its antigen remains undetermined. Per-base quality was not reported, and no clone a single base away is much larger than it. A single read makes a weak case. Ficoll-Paque density gradient centrifugation was the method used to isolate PBMCs. The junction shows trimming of 0 bases on V and 11 bases on J, and the gene matches do not reach 11 bases of it. The CDR3 starts with the cysteine, ends with the phenylalanine, and has 16 residues. This entry keeps only the CDR3 DNA: 48 bases, framed from base 1. The germline V gene yields SGHTA for CDR1 and FQGNSA for CDR2. The data derive from a study of T-cell memory formation after mild COVID-19 (dated by TCRdb to the early 2020s). With respect to the entire study: Most TCR sequence clusters were specific to one of the two donors. T-cell clones expanding and contracting after mild COVID-19 in a couple of donors were tracked by longitudinal TCRalpha and TCRbeta repertoire sequencing. The cohort was made up of two young adult volunteers, one female and one male, who were previously healthy. Results and caveats for the whole study, not just this receptor: Whether the second-wave clones peaking on day 37 were SARS-CoV-2 specific was not confirmed. Clones that contracted from day 15 to 85 showed balanced CD4/CD8 phenotypes, whereas a second wave of clones that expanded from day 15 to 37 leaned towards CD4+. Contracting CD4+ clones appeared mostly in the CM and EM memory subsets, whereas CD8+ clones were enriched in EMRA. The study covered only a couple of mild cases, and larger cohorts including severe cases with pre-infection samples were considered necessary. Some responding clones were detected in pre-infection memory, suggesting pre-existing cross-reactive memory T cells joined the SARS-CoV-2 response.

TCRdb lists the instrument as Illumina NovaSeq 6000. cDNA libraries for TCRalpha and TCRbeta were prepared by 5'RACE using constant-segment primers, with sample barcodes and unique molecular identifiers added. Trizol reagent was used to extract RNA from every sample. Libraries were amplified in two PCR steps, with a second sample barcode and Illumina TruSeq adapters added in the second step. Libraries were sequenced on an Illumina NovaSeq with 2 x 150 bp paired-end reads. In the original analysis: The reads were demultiplexed and collapsed into UMI-guided consensus sequences using migec v1.2.7. Using mixcr v2.1.11, UMI consensuses were aligned to TRA and TRB V and J templates and then assembled into clonotypes. Clonotypes were classified as expanded or contracted when called significant by both edgeR and NoisET, with noise models trained on biological replicates. For edgeR calls, the thresholds were a false discovery rate-adjusted p below 0.01 and a log2 fold-change of 1. As an exploratory analysis of dynamics, max-normalized trajectories of the 1000 most abundant clonotypes were examined with PCA combined with hierarchical clustering. Separately sequenced CD4+ and CD8+ repertoires were used to assign a CD4 or CD8 phenotype to each responding clone. TCRdb reprocessing: public reads trimmed at Q25 with fastp, clones called with MiXCR, in-frame beta chains kept. Rows with a matching CDR3 protein are joined into one entry that keeps the most common DNA and genes. These V and J calls are TCRdb output, not the study's own analysis. The sample table lists about 350,000 distinct CDR3 sequences, less than 25% of them with a count of one. In total, the top ten clones hold approximately 22% of the sample.

Sequences were obtained from PBMCs or a T cell subset sorted from them (not recorded which). The sequence was collected from a man between 18 and 29 years old who had mild COVID-19 (a few samples of this study predate the infection). The sample titles of this study are shuffled in the database, so cell type and time point are left out; the donor was told from shared clones. The chain is assembled from TRBV7-2 and TRBJ1-4; 8 of the junction bases match TRBD1. The CDR3 sequence is CASSLAQGALEGKLFF. The DNA is TGTGCCAGCAGCTTAGCTCAGGGGGCGTTGGAGGGGAAACTGTTTTTT. Full variable domain (CDR3 extended with the reference TRBV7-2 and TRBJ1-4 proteins): GAGVSQSPSNKVTEKGKDVELRCDPISGHTALYWYRQSLGQGLEFLIYFQGNSAPDKSGLPSDRFSAERTGGSVSTLTIQRTQQEDSAVYLCASSLAQGALEGKLFFGSGTQLSVL.